The T cell receptor beta chain described here comes from a study of blood T cell repertoires in COVID-19. Study in general: Sites in the United States, Italy and Spain provided acute and convalescent COVID-19 samples. T cells, B-cell-depleted T cells, or PBMCs supplied cDNA or gDNA.

The germline CDR1 and CDR2 sequences are SGHRS and YFSETQ. The V gene end was trimmed by 5 bases and the J gene end by 2 bases; junction bases not matched to a gene: 8. The CDR3 runs 17 residues. Original processing methods: Reference gene primers were amplified, and this amplification served to estimate nucleated cell counts. Sequencing used immunoSEQ multiplex PCR; TCRdb keeps in-frame clones, though not all of them. V and J calls and clone size are as listed in that table; D and trimming were resolved from the DNA. The sample lists 150,000 to 200,000 clones, about 85% seen once, with roughly 7.3% in the top ten.

Material: peripheral blood. The clonotype was recovered from an elderly woman in a cohort sampled during active or convalescent COVID-19. The genes are TRBV5-1 and TRBJ2-3; TRBD2 aligns across 13 bases. For the CDR3, the DNA is TGCGCCAGCAGAAGAGGACTAGCGGGAGCCTACACAGATACGCAGTATTTT. It translates to CASRRGLAGAYTDTQYF.